The 22 T cell receptor beta chains listed next were all sequenced from one sample in a study of T cell repertoires in cytomegalovirus infection (dated 2019 in TCRdb). TCRdb shows the sequencer as Illumina HiSeq 1500. TCRdb took the public reads, trimmed them with fastp at Q25, ran MiXCR for clone calling and kept in-frame beta chains. Rows are unified per CDR3 protein, each entry keeping the most common DNA and genes. The sample data list more than 400,000 distinct CDR3 sequences, and 26% of these were observed just once. Roughly 13% of the sample rests with the top ten. The sequenced sample consisted of PBMCs. The receptors here all came from a human donor in good health (CMV status not recorded). Some clones in this sample may be carry-over from other donors' samples.

This rearrangement joins TRBV6-6 to TRBJ1-2; 9 bases map to TRBD1. The CDR3 totals 12 residues. Germline CDR1 is MNHNY and CDR2 is SVGAGI (reference sequence). V lost 7 bases to trimming and J lost 8 bases; unmatched junction nucleotides: 5. Here the CDR3 DNA reads TGTGCCAGCACCCCGACAGGGGGAGGCTACACCTTC. Translating gives CASTPTGGGYTF.

The CDR3 region is CASSETSGSRETQYF. The CDR3 bases are TGTGCCAGCAGCGAGACTAGCGGGAGTAGAGAGACCCAGTACTTC. V is TRBV11-2 and J is TRBJ2-5; 12 positions match TRBD2. Germline values: CDR1 SGHAT, CDR2 FQNNGV. Trimming cost V 5 bases and J 4 bases; bases outside gene matches: 5. This CDR3 contains 15 residues. The variable domain in full, with the rest retrieved from reference TRBV11-2 and TRBJ2-5, is EAGVAQSPRYKIIEKRQSVAFWCNPISGHATLYWYQQILGQGPKLLIQFQNNGVVDDSQLPKDRFSAERLKGVDSTLKIQPAKLEDSAVYLCASSETSGSRETQYFGPGTRLLVL.

The chain couples TRBV12-5 to TRBJ1-2, with unresolved D. This CDR3 is built from 12 residues. Trimming stripped 7 bases from V and 6 bases from J, with 12 bases between. CDR1 and CDR2 from the germline V gene are LGHNT and FRNRAP. The CDR3 DNA sequence: TGTGCTAGTGTTTCGCATTTTAATGGCTACACCTTC. Translated: CASVSHFNGYTF.

The chain couples TRBV11-2 to TRBJ2-5; 7 bases fit TRBD2. Germline V gene lookup returns CDR1 SGHAT and CDR2 FQNNGV. Trimming removed 4 bases from V and 2 bases from J; junction bases left unmatched: 10. The CDR3 totals 16 residues. The CDR3 protein is CASSSQAGWVQETQYF. In DNA form, the CDR3 reads TGTGCCAGCAGCTCACAAGCGGGATGGGTTCAAGAGACCCAGTACTTC.

This rearrangement joins TRBV12-3 or TRBV12-4 to TRBJ1-5; D uncertain. V was shortened by 6 bases and J by 7 bases, with 13 bases between the two germline ends. CDR3 length equals 13 residues. The CDR3 DNA is TGTGCCAGCAGAAAAACCGACGGCCAGCCCCAGCATTTT. This gives the protein CASRKTDGQPQHF.

This clonotype was picked up a small number of times. The rearrangement uses TRBV4-1 and TRBJ1-2; D is possibly TRBD1 (6 bases). V gave up 1 base and J gave up 2 bases, with 11 bases separating them. The CDR3 is made up of 15 amino acids. Germline CDR1 MGHRA, CDR2 YSYEKL. In nucleotides, the CDR3 is TGCGCCAGCAGCCAAGCCGGGACACAGAACTATGGCTACACCTTC. Protein sequence: CASSQAGTQNYGYTF.

This clonotype was counted many times. V usage is TRBV11-1 and J usage is TRBJ2-1; no definite D call. V was shortened by 5 bases and J by 2 bases, with 13 bases between the two germline ends. Germline V lookup: CDR1 SGHAT, CDR2 FQDESV (reference sequence). The CDR3 loop spans 15 amino acids. CDR3 DNA sequence: TGTGCCAGCAGCCCCGATGAGATGGCCTACAATGAGCAGTTCTTC. Its protein is CASSPDEMAYNEQFF. The whole variable domain, remainder taken from reference TRBV11-1 and TRBJ2-1, is EAEVAQSPRYKITEKSQAVAFWCDPISGHATLYWYRQILGQGPELLVQFQDESVVDDSQLPKDRFSAERLKGVDSTLKIQPAELGDSAMYLCASSPDEMAYNEQFFGPGTRLTVL.

This clonotype was seen more than once but under ten times. In DNA form, the CDR3 reads TGCAGTGCCCAGGGGGACCGGGTTAATTCACCCCTCCACTTT. This translates into CSAQGDRVNSPLHF. V gene TRBV20-1 combines with J gene TRBJ1-6, with 7 bases aligning to TRBD1. The CDR3 totals 14 residues. The junction had 8 bases not matched to a gene; V was cut back by 6 bases and J by 6 bases. Germline V gives CDR1 DFQATT, CDR2 SNEGSKA (reference sequence).

This clonotype was detected many times. V is TRBV7-6 and J is TRBJ2-1; weak D call: TRBD2 (5 bases). Germline V gives CDR1 SGHVS, CDR2 FNYEAQ. Trimming removed 5 bases at V and 3 bases at J, with 11 bases between. The CDR3 extends over 14 amino acids. DNA of the CDR3: TGTGCCAGCAGCCCTCTAACTAGCTACAATGAGCAGTTCTTC. The encoded protein is CASSPLTSYNEQFF.

V is TRBV7-2 and J is TRBJ2-1; D is perhaps TRBD2 (6 bases). CDR1 is SGHTA and CDR2 is FQGNSA in the germline V gene. The CDR3 runs to 15 residues. Trimming stripped 2 bases from V and 0 bases from J, with 8 bases between. The CDR3 is CASSLTGVSYNEQFF. The CDR3 nucleotides are TGTGCCAGCAGCTTAACGGGGGTCTCCTACAATGAGCAGTTCTTC.

This clonotype was observed at least ten times. This chain connects TRBV7-2 to TRBJ2-3, with D possibly TRBD2 on 7 matching bases. With 5 bases removed from V and 0 bases from J, the gap between germline ends came to 15 bases. Germline V gene lookup returns CDR1 SGHTA and CDR2 FQGNSA. This CDR3 spans 16 amino acids. CDR3 residues: CASSRVEGGSTDTQYF. CDR3 DNA: TGTGCCAGCAGCCGTGTCGAGGGGGGGAGCACAGATACGCAGTATTTT.

The chain has TRBV27 and TRBJ2-3; D is perhaps TRBD1 (5 bases). Deletions cut 0 bases from V and 3 bases from J, with 16 bases between. This CDR3 has 17 amino acids. CDR1 and CDR2 from the germline V gene are MNHEY and SMNVEV (reference sequence). The CDR3 reads CASSLSPVVGVTDTQYF. The CDR3 nucleotides read TGTGCCAGCAGTTTATCGCCTGTGGTAGGGGTAACAGATACGCAGTATTTT.

V and J are TRBV20-1 and TRBJ2-1, with a tentative D call TRBD2 (5 bases). The CDR3 sequence is 17 residues long. The V gene lost 5 bases and the J gene lost 0 bases, with 20 bases spanning the gap. Germline V lookup: CDR1 DFQATT, CDR2 SNEGSKA (reference sequence). The CDR3 coding sequence is TGCAGTGCTCCCCTCGTTTTCGAGCGGCGCTCCTACAATGAGCAGTTCTTC. This gives the protein CSAPLVFERRSYNEQFF.

V and J are TRBV7-9 and TRBJ2-1; tentatively, D is TRBD1 or TRBD2 (5 bases each). CDR3 length: 14 residues. The ends were cut back, 11 bases at V and 0 bases at J, with 14 bases in the middle. Germline CDR1 reads SEHNR; CDR2 reads FQNEAQ (reference sequence). The CDR3 DNA reads as TGTGCCTCCCACGGGACCAGCTCCTACAATGAGCAGTTCTTC. Translated, it gives CASHGTSSYNEQFF.

J is TRBJ2-7 and V is TRBV5-1; D is possibly TRBD1 (6 bases). The CDR3 sequence is 13 residues long. Germline V CDR1 and CDR2: SGHRS, YFSETQ. The V and J ends lost 5 bases and 4 bases respectively, with 13 bases between them. The CDR3 here is CASSRDILYEQYF. CDR3 coding DNA: TGCGCCAGCAGTAGGGACATCCTTTACGAGCAGTACTTC.

On this clonotype: A read error may account for a junction end that differs from germline. The V gene is TRBV25-1, the J gene TRBJ1-1; tentative D call: TRBD1 (5 bases). The CDR3 consists of 17 residues. Per the germline V gene, CDR1 is MGHDK and CDR2 is SYGVNS. The CDR3 region is CASSEYSTPGRNTEASF. CDR3 sequence (DNA): TGTGCCAGCAGTGAATATTCTACCCCAGGGAGGAACACCGAAGCTTCCTTT.

This clonotype was observed a handful of times. The chain has TRBV6-6 and TRBJ1-2; unclear D gene. Trimming took off 5 bases at V and 6 bases at J, with 10 bases between the two ends. Germline lookup yields CDR1 MNHNY and CDR2 SVGAGI (reference sequence). This CDR3 region has 12 residues. CDR3 protein: CASSTHGNGYTF. CDR3 DNA sequence: TGTGCCAGCAGTACGCATGGTAATGGCTACACCTTC.

This clonotype showed up just a few times. V usage is TRBV7-2 and J usage is TRBJ1-2, with a possible D match to TRBD1 (6 bases). V was shortened by 3 bases and J by 9 bases, with 17 bases between the two germline ends. Germline lookup yields CDR1 SGHTA and CDR2 FQGNSA. The CDR3 runs to 14 residues. The CDR3 reads CASSFTVETGSYTF. The CDR3 DNA reads TGTGCCAGCAGCTTTACGGTTGAAACAGGGAGCTACACCTTC.

The chain has TRBV12-3 or TRBV12-4 and TRBJ1-5; the D is unclear. The length of the CDR3 is 14 residues. V shed 6 bases and J shed 5 bases, with 14 bases lying between them. CDR3 loop: CASSLRSGYQPQHF. The CDR3 nucleotides are TGTGCCAGCAGCCTTAGGAGCGGGTATCAGCCCCAGCATTTT.

The chain uses TRBV6-6 and TRBJ1-5; TRBD1 matches 9 bases. Germline loops: CDR1 MNHNY, CDR2 SVGAGI (reference sequence). Unmatched junction bases numbered 3, after V lost 2 bases and J lost 1 base. This CDR3 contains 16 residues. CDR3 amino acids: CASSYLDRGSNQPQHF. DNA of the CDR3: TGTGCCAGCAGTTACCTCGACAGGGGGAGCAATCAGCCCCAGCATTTT.

V and J are TRBV24-1 and TRBJ2-3; D remains ambiguous. The CDR3 is 16 residues long. The germline V gene has CDR1 KGHDR and CDR2 SFDVKD. V was trimmed by 3 bases and J by 2 bases, leaving 14 bases between them. In nucleotides, the CDR3 is TGTGCCACCAGTGATCCGTCGGGCCTGGACACAGATACGCAGTATTTT. This translates into CATSDPSGLDTDTQYF.

This chain connects TRBV11-2 to TRBJ2-1; 8 bases line up with TRBD2. V lost 4 bases to trimming and J lost 4 bases; unmatched junction nucleotides: 6. This CDR3 has 15 amino acids. The germline CDR1 and CDR2 sequences are SGHAT and FQNNGV. CDR3 in amino acids: CASSWGLEPYNEQFF. CDR3 DNA sequence: TGTGCCAGCAGCTGGGGACTAGAGCCGTACAATGAGCAGTTCTTC.